One sample yielded the 13 T cell receptor beta chains listed below, sequenced in a study of radiation and T cells in renal cell carcinoma. Data came from immunoSEQ multiplex PCR; TCRdb stores just in-frame clones and leaves some out. There are about 95,000 clones in the sample; approximately 86% occur only once, and over 6% lies in the top ten. Time point described: baseline pretreatment blood. Treatment noted: 15 Gy SBRT to primary tumor, nephrectomy 4 weeks later. The sequencing used blood, collected from a patient whose treatment included radiotherapy and nephrectomy. The receptors stem from a man in his forties or fifties with renal cell carcinoma.

The rearrangement joins TRBV6-1 to TRBJ1-2; possible D gene TRBD1, 5 bases. V shed 4 bases and J shed 2 bases, with 17 bases lying between them. In germline, CDR1 is MNHNS, CDR2 SASEGT. The CDR3 covers 16 residues. The CDR3 region is CASSGPTGSMNYGYTF. The CDR3, as DNA: TGTGCCAGCAGTGGGCCTACAGGAAGTATGAACTATGGCTACACCTTC.

The chain employs TRBV11-2 and TRBJ2-7; D is ambiguous. Germline CDR1 reads SGHAT; CDR2 reads FQNNGV. This CDR3 has 12 amino acids. V shed 1 base and J shed 6 bases, with 7 bases lying between them. CDR3 nucleotides: TGTGCCAGCAGCTTAGTAGGTTCCGAGCAGTACTTC. It specifies CASSLVGSEQYF. The variable domain in full, completed from reference TRBV11-2 and TRBJ2-7, reads EAGVAQSPRYKIIEKRQSVAFWCNPISGHATLYWYQQILGQGPKLLIQFQNNGVVDDSQLPKDRFSAERLKGVDSTLKIQPAKLEDSAVYLCASSLVGSEQYFGPGTRLTVT.

The chain is built from TRBV6-5 and TRBJ2-1; tentatively, D is TRBD2 (5 bases). V gave up 6 bases and J gave up 6 bases, with 6 bases separating them. Per germline, CDR1 MNHEY and CDR2 SVGAGI. CDR3 length: 11 residues. The CDR3 coding sequence is TGTGCCAGCAGCGAGGGCAATGAGCAGTTCTTC. This translates into CASSEGNEQFF.

The rearrangement joins TRBV27 to TRBJ2-7; TRBD1 or TRBD2 may be the D gene (5 bases each). The CDR3 extends over 11 amino acids. Deletions cut 4 bases from V and 7 bases from J, with 8 bases between. Per the germline V gene, CDR1 is MNHEY and CDR2 is SMNVEV (reference sequence). The CDR3 spells CASSWGGEQYF. In nucleotides, the CDR3 is TGTGCCAGCAGTTGGGGCGGGGAGCAGTACTTC.

V is TRBV5-4 and J is TRBJ1-1; D ambiguous. CDR3 length: 13 residues. The V gene's germline CDR1 is SGHNT and CDR2 YYREEE (reference sequence). Trimming took off 4 bases at V and 1 base at J, with 8 bases between the two ends. CDR3 coding DNA: TGTGCCAGCAGCCTTCGACAGAACACTGAAGCTTTCTTT. Translating it yields CASSLRQNTEAFF.

The chain combines TRBV12-5 with TRBJ1-5; TRBD1 might be the D (5 bases). V lost 0 bases, J lost 0 bases, and 18 bases lay in between. The CDR3 contains 19 residues. Germline CDR1 is LGHNT and CDR2 is FRNRAP. This CDR3 reads CASGLVRGAPTSSNQPQHF. The CDR3 nucleotides read TGTGCTAGTGGTTTGGTACGAGGGGCTCCGACTTCTAGCAATCAGCCCCAGCATTTT.

The CDR3 reads CASTPQETQYF. The CDR3 DNA follows: TGTGCCAGTACTCCCCAAGAGACCCAGTACTTC. The chain combines TRBV2 with TRBJ2-5, with unresolved D. Germline V gives CDR1 SNHLY, CDR2 FYNNEI. This CDR3 region has 11 residues. V dropped 9 bases and J dropped 1 base, with 6 bases sitting between them.

The rearrangement uses TRBV5-1 and TRBJ2-3; D gene unclear. This CDR3 spans 15 amino acids. Germline V gives CDR1 SGHRS, CDR2 YFSETQ. V was clipped by 0 bases and J by 0 bases, with 8 bases between them. The CDR3 here is CASSLELFSTDTQYF. The CDR3 nucleotides read TGCGCCAGCAGCTTGGAACTTTTTAGCACAGATACGCAGTATTTT. The entire variable domain, with the rest obtained from reference TRBV5-1 and TRBJ2-3, is as follows: KAGVTQTPRYLIKTRGQQVTLSCSPISGHRSVSWYQQTPGQGLQFLFEYFSETQRNKGNFPGRFSGRQFSNSRSEMNVSTLELGDSALYLCASSLELFSTDTQYFGPGTRLTVL.

The CDR3 protein is CASSLGQGAYGYTF. The CDR3 DNA is TGTGCCAGCAGCTTGGGACAGGGGGCCTATGGCTACACCTTC. V gene TRBV28 combines with J gene TRBJ1-2; 12 nucleotides line up with TRBD1. The CDR3 consists of 14 residues. The germline CDR1 and CDR2 sequences are MDHEN and SYDVKM. Unmatched junction bases numbered 3, after V lost 6 bases and J lost 4 bases.

The rearrangement links TRBV29-1 to TRBJ2-7; 7 nucleotides match TRBD2. This CDR3 has 13 amino acids. Germline CDR1 and CDR2: SQVTM and ANQGSEA. The junction had 8 bases not matched to a gene; V was cut back by 4 bases and J by 5 bases. For the CDR3, the DNA is TGCAGCGTTGGCGGGAGTGGGTCCCACGAGCAGTACTTC. It is translated as CSVGGSGSHEQYF.

The J gene is TRBJ2-1, the V gene TRBV13; TRBD1 matches at 11 bases. V shed 0 bases and J 5 bases; nucleotides not matched to a gene: 9. CDR1 and CDR2 from the germline V gene are PRHDT and FYEKMQ (reference sequence). This CDR3 contains 18 residues. The CDR3 region is CASSLGLGDRGIDNEQFF. Written as DNA, the CDR3 is TGTGCCAGCAGCTTAGGCCTAGGGGACAGGGGGATTGACAATGAGCAGTTCTTC.

V is TRBV30 and J is TRBJ2-7, with D tentatively TRBD1 (5 bases). The germline V gene encodes CDR1 GTSNPN and CDR2 SVGIG (reference sequence). The CDR3 length is 12 residues. V was cut by 3 bases and J by 3 bases, with 9 bases left in between. The CDR3 loop is CAWRGRGYEQYF. CDR3 bases: TGTGCCTGGAGGGGTAGGGGCTACGAGCAGTACTTC.

The chain joins TRBV7-2 to TRBJ2-1; 7 bases agree with TRBD1. J was trimmed by 2 bases and V by 1 base; bases with no gene match: 2. This CDR3 comprises 15 residues. Looked up from germline, CDR1 is SGHTA and CDR2 is FQGNSA. CDR3 amino acids: CASSLDRGPYNEQFF. The CDR3 DNA is TGTGCCAGCAGCTTAGACAGGGGACCCTACAATGAGCAGTTCTTC.